Listed below are T cell receptor beta chains from one sample, sequenced in a study of T cells in Graves' hyperthyroidism and ophthalmopathy. TCRdb re-called the multiplex PCR reads with MiXCR, one entry per CDR3 protein. The sample yields 600,000 to 700,000 distinct CDR3 sequences, about 15% seen once. Sequencing was performed on blood. Receptors were obtained from a woman in her thirties or forties with Graves' ophthalmopathy. The CDR3 runs from the conserved cysteine through the conserved F or W. A D gene is named only where the DNA matches it firmly. The size of a clone is reported for some rows only, either as once, few or many, or as a class for expanded clones.

size: many; V: TRBV5-8; J: TRBJ1-1; D: -; DNA: TGTGCCAGCAGCTTGGACCCGATGGTGGGGGCTTTCTTT; CDR3: CASSLDPMVGAFF
size: few; V: TRBV15; J: TRBJ1-1; D: -; DNA: TGTGCCACCAGCACCTTCAATGAAGCTTTCTTT; CDR3: CATSTFNEAFF
size: -; V: TRBV7-2; J: TRBJ2-7; D: -; DNA: TGTGCCAGCAGCTTAGTGGGCGGGCAGAAGTACGAGCAGTACTTC; CDR3: CASSLVGGQKYEQYF
size: -; V: TRBV6-2/TRBV6-3; J: TRBJ2-7; D: -; DNA: TGTGCCAGCAGTCAAAACCCCGACCCGAGGGACAACGAGCAGTACTTC; CDR3: CASSQNPDPRDNEQYF
size: -; V: TRBV5-1; J: TRBJ2-6; D: TRBD1; DNA: TGCGCCAGCAGATTGGGGGACAGTACCCTCTCTGGGGCCAACGTCCTGACTTTC; CDR3: CASRLGDSTLSGANVLTF
size: many; V: TRBV15; J: TRBJ1-3; D: TRBD1; DNA: TGTGCCACCAGCAGAGAGGGGACAGGACCCGGAAACACCATATATTTT; CDR3: CATSREGTGPGNTIYF
size: once; V: TRBV11-2; J: TRBJ1-1; D: -; DNA: TGTGCCAGCAGCGAGCCGGGGCGGGGGACATACACTGAAGCTTTCTTT; CDR3: CASSEPGRGTYTEAFF
size: -; V: TRBV3-1; J: TRBJ1-3; D: -; DNA: TGTGCCAGCAGCCAAGGGGCCTCTTTCGCCACCATATATTTT; CDR3: CASSQGASFATIYF
size: -; V: TRBV12-3/TRBV12-4; J: TRBJ1-2; D: -; DNA: TGTGCCAGCAGTTTTAATAGGGTCGGCTACACCTTC; CDR3: CASSFNRVGYTF
size: many; V: TRBV28; J: TRBJ2-2; D: -; DNA: TGTGCCAGCAGTTTGGCCTACACGAACACCGGGGAGCTGTTTTTT; CDR3: CASSLAYTNTGELFF
size: few; V: TRBV7-8; J: TRBJ1-2; D: TRBD1; DNA: TGTGCCAGCAGCCCGATGGGACAGGGGGCAATCTATGGCTACACCTTC; CDR3: CASSPMGQGAIYGYTF
size: many; V: TRBV4-1; J: TRBJ1-1; D: -; DNA: TGCGCCAGCAGCCACCAGACACAGGGTGACACTGAAGCTTTCTTT; CDR3: CASSHQTQGDTEAFF
size: -; V: TRBV30; J: TRBJ2-7; D: -; DNA: TGTGCCTGGAGTCTAGAGAAGCAGTACTTC; CDR3: CAWSLEKQYF
size: -; V: TRBV18; J: TRBJ2-7; D: TRBD1; DNA: TGTGCCAGCTCACCTAGCGGACAGGGCCACGAGCAGTACTTC; CDR3: CASSPSGQGHEQYF
size: -; V: TRBV6-1; J: TRBJ1-2; D: TRBD1; DNA: TGTGCCAGCGTCAGGACAGGGGGAATGTTTGATGGCTACACCTTC; CDR3: CASVRTGGMFDGYTF
size: many; V: TRBV28; J: TRBJ1-2; D: -; DNA: TGTGCCAGCTCGAACGATGGCTACACCTTC; CDR3: CASSNDGYTF
size: many; V: TRBV6-5; J: TRBJ2-4; D: TRBD1; DNA: TGTGCCAGCAGGACGACAGGGACGGACATTCAGTACTTC; CDR3: CASRTTGTDIQYF
size: few; V: TRBV20-1; J: TRBJ2-7; D: TRBD2; DNA: TGCAGTGCTAGAAGTGGGGCTGCTAGCGGGAGGGCCTACGAGCAGTACTTC; CDR3: CSARSGAASGRAYEQYF
size: few; V: TRBV18; J: TRBJ2-5; D: -; DNA: TGTGCCAGCTCACCACAGTACTTCCAAGAGACCCAGTACTTC; CDR3: CASSPQYFQETQYF
size: -; V: TRBV6-1; J: TRBJ2-2; D: -; DNA: TGTGCCAGCAGTGAAGCGCCTGGGAACACCGGGGAGCTGTTTTTT; CDR3: CASSEAPGNTGELFF
size: many; V: TRBV6-1; J: TRBJ2-5; D: TRBD2; DNA: TGTGCCAGCAGTCGCGGGAGCTGGGAGACCCAGTACTTC; CDR3: CASSRGSWETQYF
size: many; V: TRBV10-3; J: TRBJ1-5; D: -; DNA: TGTGCCAGCAGTAAGTCGATGGGGCACAATCAGCCCCAGCATTTT; CDR3: CASSKSMGHNQPQHF
size: many; V: TRBV6-2/TRBV6-3; J: TRBJ2-7; D: -; DNA: TGTGCCAGCACCGACTACCTCTCCTACGAGCAGTACTTC; CDR3: CASTDYLSYEQYF
size: -; V: TRBV6-1; J: TRBJ1-3; D: TRBD1; DNA: TGTGCCAGCAGCACAGGGGTGAACACCATATATTTT; CDR3: CASSTGVNTIYF
size: many; V: TRBV9; J: TRBJ2-5; D: TRBD2; DNA: TGTGCCAGCAGCCCCCGACTAGCGGAGCTGGAGACCCAGTACTTC; CDR3: CASSPRLAELETQYF
size: -; V: TRBV7-8; J: TRBJ1-5; D: -; DNA: TGTGCCAGCAGTCACATTGGACGGATCACCGTCAATCAGCCCCAGCATTTT; CDR3: CASSHIGRITVNQPQHF
size: many; V: TRBV6-1; J: TRBJ2-7; D: TRBD2; DNA: TGTGCCAGCTGGCCGACTAGCGGTTCCTACGAGCAGTACTTC; CDR3: CASWPTSGSYEQYF
size: many; V: TRBV15; J: TRBJ1-1; D: TRBD1; DNA: TGTGCCACCAGAACCGACAGGGATGAACTAAGCACTGAAGCTTTCTTT; CDR3: CATRTDRDELSTEAFF
size: -; V: TRBV6-5; J: TRBJ1-1; D: -; DNA: TGTGCCAGCAGTTACTCGGCTCCGGGACACATAAACACTGAAGCTTTCTTT; CDR3: CASSYSAPGHINTEAFF
size: once; V: TRBV12-5; J: TRBJ1-1; D: -; DNA: TGTGCTAGTGGTTTGACCCGACGGAACACTGAAGCTTTCTTT; CDR3: CASGLTRRNTEAFF
size: -; V: TRBV10-3; J: TRBJ2-7; D: TRBD1; DNA: TGTGCCATCAGTAGATCCGGGACAGGGGGCTTCTACGAGCAGTACTTC; CDR3: CAISRSGTGGFYEQYF
size: many; V: TRBV27; J: TRBJ1-2; D: TRBD1; DNA: TGTGCCAGCAGTTTCCGGGACAGAAACTATGGCTACACCTTC; CDR3: CASSFRDRNYGYTF
size: many; V: TRBV30; J: TRBJ1-2; D: -; DNA: TGTGCCTGGAGGGTCGGATACTATGGCTACACCTTC; CDR3: CAWRVGYYGYTF
size: many; V: TRBV6-1; J: TRBJ2-7; D: TRBD2; DNA: TGTGCCAGCAGACCGAGGCGGGAGCGGACTTACGAGCAGTACTTC; CDR3: CASRPRRERTYEQYF
size: many; V: TRBV6-2/TRBV6-3; J: TRBJ2-7; D: -; DNA: TGTGCCAGCAATCAGCGGCTGCGGGAGCAGTACTTC; CDR3: CASNQRLREQYF
size: many; V: TRBV15; J: TRBJ2-5; D: TRBD1; DNA: TGTGCCACCAGCGACCGGGACAGGGGACTCCAAGAGACCCAGTACTTC; CDR3: CATSDRDRGLQETQYF
size: many; V: TRBV14; J: TRBJ2-5; D: -; DNA: TGTGCCAGCAGCCAACAGTCTGCGGAACGAGTCCAAGAGACCCAGTACTTC; CDR3: CASSQQSAERVQETQYF
size: -; V: TRBV5-4; J: TRBJ2-7; D: -; DNA: TGTGCCAGCAGCTTGTTGGAGGGACATCCTAATTGGGGCTCCTACGAGCAGTACTTC; CDR3: CASSLLEGHPNWGSYEQYF
size: many; V: TRBV6-2/TRBV6-3; J: TRBJ2-2; D: -; DNA: TGTGCCAGCAGTTACGTGGGTAATTCGAACACCGGGGAGCTGTTTTTT; CDR3: CASSYVGNSNTGELFF
size: many; V: TRBV6-2/TRBV6-3; J: TRBJ2-5; D: TRBD2; DNA: TGTGCCAGCAGTTACTCACGGCGGGAGAAAGAGACCCAGTACTTC; CDR3: CASSYSRREKETQYF
size: many; V: TRBV20-1; J: TRBJ2-7; D: -; DNA: TGCAGTGCTAGGGACGTCAGGAAGGGTTACGAGCAGTACTTC; CDR3: CSARDVRKGYEQYF
size: -; V: TRBV6-5; J: TRBJ1-5; D: -; DNA: TGTGCCAGCAGTTACCTCCCAGGATATAGCAATCAGCCCCAGCATTTT; CDR3: CASSYLPGYSNQPQHF
size: many; V: TRBV28; J: TRBJ2-7; D: -; DNA: TGTGCCAGCACCCTCCTAACAGGGATAGGGGAGCAGTACTTC; CDR3: CASTLLTGIGEQYF
size: -; V: TRBV7-3; J: TRBJ2-5; D: -; DNA: TGTGCCAGCAGCAACTTCCAGCGGACCCAAGAGACCCAGTACTTC; CDR3: CASSNFQRTQETQYF
size: -; V: TRBV5-4; J: TRBJ2-5; D: -; DNA: TGTGCCAGCAGCTTTGGGCAGAAAGAGACCCAGTACTTC; CDR3: CASSFGQKETQYF
size: -; V: TRBV6-5; J: TRBJ1-2; D: -; DNA: TGTGCCAGCAGTTACGACTCAGACATCTATGGCTACACCTTC; CDR3: CASSYDSDIYGYTF
size: -; V: TRBV7-9; J: TRBJ2-5; D: TRBD1; DNA: TGTGCCAGCAGCGACCGACAGGGGGGCTACCAAGAGACCCAGTACTTC; CDR3: CASSDRQGGYQETQYF
size: many; V: TRBV12-3/TRBV12-4; J: TRBJ1-1; D: TRBD1; DNA: TGTGCCAGCAGTCGCGCAGGGGGGACTGAAGCTTTCTTT; CDR3: CASSRAGGTEAFF
size: many; V: TRBV25-1; J: TRBJ2-7; D: TRBD2; DNA: TGTGCCAGCAGGACCCTCATGGGACGGCGGACTAGCGGGAGAGAGGACGAGCAGTACTTC; CDR3: CASRTLMGRRTSGREDEQYF
size: many; V: TRBV6-5; J: TRBJ1-1; D: -; DNA: TGTGCCAGCAGTTACCAGGGGACTATGAACACTGAAGCTTTCTTT; CDR3: CASSYQGTMNTEAFF
size: many; V: TRBV11-2; J: TRBJ2-2; D: -; DNA: TGTGCCAGCAGCCCCCAGAGACTAGCCGGGGAGCTGTTTTTT; CDR3: CASSPQRLAGELFF
size: many; V: TRBV6-5; J: TRBJ1-2; D: -; DNA: TGTGCCAGCAGTCACCCCCAGGCAGGCGTTAACTATGGCTACACCTTC; CDR3: CASSHPQAGVNYGYTF
size: many; V: TRBV20-1; J: TRBJ1-2; D: -; DNA: TGCAGTGCTAGAGATCGGTCACACGGAGTGGGCTATGGCTACACCTTC; CDR3: CSARDRSHGVGYGYTF
size: -; V: TRBV10-3; J: TRBJ2-7; D: -; DNA: TGTGCCAACAGCCGTAGGGACTACGAGCAGTACTTC; CDR3: CANSRRDYEQYF
size: -; V: TRBV4-1; J: TRBJ2-7; D: -; DNA: TGCGCCAGCAGCCAAGATTTAGCGGCGGACTACGAGCAGTACTTC; CDR3: CASSQDLAADYEQYF
size: many; V: TRBV7-6; J: TRBJ2-7; D: -; DNA: TGTGCCAGCAGCCGAAGCAGGAGCTCCTACGAGCAGTACTTC; CDR3: CASSRSRSSYEQYF
size: many; V: TRBV12-3/TRBV12-4; J: TRBJ2-7; D: TRBD1; DNA: TGTGCCAGCACCTCAAGGGACAGGGGGCGAAATTTCCCCTACGAGCAGTACTTC; CDR3: CASTSRDRGRNFPYEQYF
size: many; V: TRBV28; J: TRBJ2-7; D: TRBD2; DNA: TGTGCCGGGGGGGGACTAGCCGTATACGAGCAGTACTTC; CDR3: CAGGGLAVYEQYF
size: many; V: TRBV4-1; J: TRBJ2-5; D: TRBD1; DNA: TGCGCCAGCAGCCAAGTGGTGGGACAGCGGGAGACCCAGTACTTC; CDR3: CASSQVVGQRETQYF
size: many; V: TRBV2; J: TRBJ1-1; D: -; DNA: TGTGCCAGTGAGGCTCGCACTGAAGCTTTCTTT; CDR3: CASEARTEAFF